This passage covers 32 T cell receptor beta chains from one sample sequenced in a study of blood T cell repertoires in COVID-19. TCRdb keeps only in-frame clones here, not all; method: immunoSEQ multiplex PCR. Of under 60,000 clones in the sample, about 76% were seen once. The sample was peripheral blood. The origin of the receptors is a human donor with active or convalescent COVID-19. The donor label of this sample is uncertain.

The chain uses TRBV10-3 and TRBJ2-3; a possible D gene is TRBD1 (6 bases). The germline CDR1 and CDR2 sequences are ENHRY and SYGVKD. The CDR3 length is 15 residues. Trimming removed 6 bases from V and 3 bases from J, with 16 bases in between. CDR3 DNA: TGTGCCATCAGCTCCTCACAGGGACGGACAGATACGCAGTATTTT. Protein: CAISSSQGRTDTQYF.

The chain is built from TRBV30 and TRBJ1-2, with 8 bases aligning to TRBD1. The V gene's germline CDR1 is GTSNPN and CDR2 SVGIG (reference sequence). This CDR3 has 14 residues. V dropped 2 bases and J dropped 2; count of bases not matched to a gene: 4. Here the CDR3 DNA reads TGTGCCTGGAGTAGCCGGGACAGGAACTATGGCTACACCTTC. Protein: CAWSSRDRNYGYTF. Using reference TRBV30 and TRBJ1-2 for the parts outside the CDR3, the full variable domain is SQTIHQWPATLVQPVGSPLSLECTVEGTSNPNLYWYRQAAGRGLQLLFYSVGIGQISSEVPQNLSASRPQDRQFILSSKKLLLSDSGFYLCAWSSRDRNYGYTFGSGTRLTVV.

This chain links TRBV9 with TRBJ2-2, with 9 bases that match TRBD2. The V gene end was trimmed by 0 bases and the J gene end by 7 bases; junction bases not matched to a gene: 4. The CDR3 has 15 residues. The germline CDR1 and CDR2 sequences are SGDLS and YYNGEE. CDR3 loop: CASSVGAGGVGELFF. CDR3 sequence (DNA): TGTGCCAGCAGCGTAGGTGCGGGAGGGGTCGGGGAGCTGTTTTTT. The full variable domain, with the rest looked up from reference TRBV9 and TRBJ2-2, is DSGVTQTPKHLITATGQRVTLRCSPRSGDLSVYWYQQSLDQGLQFLIQYYNGEERAKGNILERFSAQQFPDLHSELNLSSLELGDSALYFCASSVGAGGVGELFFGEGSRLTVL.

V and J are TRBV5-1 and TRBJ2-7; TRBD1 agrees at 11 bases. CDR3 size: 15 residues. The trim removed 3 bases at V and 4 bases at J, leaving 6 bases unmatched. Looked up from germline, CDR1 is SGHRS and CDR2 is YFSETQ. The chain's CDR3 is CASSSPGQGEYEQYF. CDR3 coding DNA: TGCGCCAGCAGCTCGCCGGGACAGGGGGAATACGAGCAGTACTTC.

The chain employs TRBV7-2 and TRBJ2-1; 13 bases fit TRBD2. CDR1 and CDR2 from the germline V gene are SGHTA and FQGNSA. The V gene end was trimmed by 1 base and the J gene end by 7 bases; junction bases not matched to a gene: 1. This CDR3 comprises 15 residues. CDR3 amino acids: CASSLGLAGGNEQFF. For the CDR3, the DNA is TGTGCCAGCAGCTTAGGACTAGCGGGGGGTAATGAGCAGTTCTTC.

The chain has TRBV2 and TRBJ1-4, with 10 bases matching TRBD1. The CDR3 totals 14 residues. The germline gives CDR1 SNHLY, CDR2 FYNNEI. Unmatched junction bases numbered 4, after V lost 8 bases and J lost 4 bases. Here the CDR3 reads CASGTGARNEKLFF. The DNA of the CDR3 is TGTGCCAGCGGGACAGGGGCCCGTAATGAAAAACTGTTTTTT.

CDR3 in DNA: TGCGCCAGCAGCTTGGCATCTGACATCTATTACGAGCAGTACTTC. It codes for CASSLASDIYYEQYF. The genes are TRBV5-1 and TRBJ2-7; D ambiguous. Looked up from germline, CDR1 is SGHRS and CDR2 is YFSETQ. V was shortened by 0 bases and J by 4 bases, with 14 bases between the two germline ends. This CDR3 has 15 residues. Complete variable domain (other parts from reference TRBV5-1 and TRBJ2-7): KAGVTQTPRYLIKTRGQQVTLSCSPISGHRSVSWYQQTPGQGLQFLFEYFSETQRNKGNFPGRFSGRQFSNSRSEMNVSTLELGDSALYLCASSLASDIYYEQYFGPGTRLTVT.

This chain joins TRBV27 and TRBJ2-7; D is possibly TRBD2 (5 bases). Germline V gene data show CDR1 as MNHEY and CDR2 as SMNVEV (reference sequence). V was pared by 6 bases and J by 4 bases, with 10 bases between. The CDR3 spans 12 residues. Here the CDR3 reads CASRVPGYEQYF. The DNA of the CDR3 is TGTGCCAGCAGGGTTCCGGGGTACGAGCAGTACTTC.

The chain links TRBV6-5 to TRBJ2-2; D gene unclear. Germline CDR1 is MNHEY and CDR2 is SVGAGI. The CDR3 runs to 13 residues. The V end lost 7 bases, the J end lost 1 base, and 7 bases lay between the germline ends. CDR3 sequence: CASILGNTGELFF. Here the CDR3 DNA reads TGTGCCAGCATCCTAGGGAACACCGGGGAGCTGTTTTTT.

The chain recombines TRBV5-1 with TRBJ2-1; D is possibly TRBD1 (6 bases). This CDR3 region has 14 residues. V dropped 4 bases and J dropped 4 bases, with 12 bases sitting between them. CDR1 and CDR2 (germline): SGHRS, YFSETQ. The CDR3 coding sequence is TGCGCCAGCAGCACCCGGACAGAGTACAATGAGCAGTTCTTC. Translating gives CASSTRTEYNEQFF.

The rearrangement joins TRBV5-6 to TRBJ2-7; tentative D call: TRBD2 (7 bases). This CDR3 has 15 residues. Trimming took off 0 bases at V and 0 bases at J, with 10 bases between the two ends. Germline V gene lookup returns CDR1 SGHDT and CDR2 YYEEEE. In DNA, the CDR3 is TGTGCCAGCAGCTTGGGCGGGGGCACCTCCTACGAGCAGTACTTC. Translating gives CASSLGGGTSYEQYF.

The chain recombines TRBV24-1 with TRBJ2-5, with D possibly TRBD2 on 6 matching bases. CDR1 and CDR2 from the germline V gene are KGHDR and SFDVKD. This CDR3 is built from 17 residues. V lost 0 bases and J 0 bases, leaving 13 bases between the germline ends. As DNA, the CDR3 is TGTGCCACCAGTGATTTGGGTAGCGGAGAGTACCAAGAGACCCAGTACTTC. Protein product: CATSDLGSGEYQETQYF.

This chain joins TRBV6-5 and TRBJ2-2; D perhaps matches TRBD1 (5 bases). Trimming took off 6 bases at V and 6 bases at J, with 11 bases between the two ends. Germline CDR1 reads MNHEY; CDR2 reads SVGAGI. This CDR3 is built from 13 residues. As DNA, the CDR3 is TGTGCCAGCAGGCCACAAGGGGCCGGGGAGCTGTTTTTT. Encoded protein: CASRPQGAGELFF.

This clone was observed once. The chain couples TRBV5-4 to TRBJ1-3; TRBD1 aligns across 9 bases. Looked up from germline, CDR1 is SGHNT and CDR2 is YYREEE (reference sequence). J was trimmed by 3 bases and V by 3 bases; bases with no gene match: 4. The length of the CDR3 is 15 residues. The CDR3 DNA reads as TGTGCCAGCAGCTCAGGGACAGGGAATGGAAACACCATATATTTT. Its translation: CASSSGTGNGNTIYF.

This sequence joins TRBV3-1 (or the pseudogene TRBV3-2) and TRBJ2-7; 12 bases are shared with TRBD2. Germline CDR1 LGHDT, CDR2 YNNKEL (reference sequence). This CDR3 spans 18 amino acids. The V and J ends lost 1 base and 0 bases, in that order; junction bases with no gene match: 7. The CDR3 DNA is TGTGCCAGCAGCCAAGTTTGGGGGACTAGCGGGCACTCCTACGAGCAGTACTTC. Translated: CASSQVWGTSGHSYEQYF.

The chain carries TRBV7-2 and TRBJ2-1, with D possibly matching TRBD1 (5 bases). V was clipped by 8 bases and J by 4 bases, with 15 bases between them. Germline V CDR1 and CDR2: SGHTA, FQGNSA. The CDR3 has 14 amino acids. The DNA of the CDR3 is TGTGCCAGCGGCAAGGGGCAGGCTTACAATGAGCAGTTCTTC. Translated, it gives CASGKGQAYNEQFF.

V gene TRBV6-5 combines with J gene TRBJ2-2; 9 bases line up with TRBD1. The CDR3 runs 15 residues. Germline CDR1 MNHEY, CDR2 SVGAGI. Unmatched junction bases numbered 7, after V lost 6 bases and J lost 5 bases. CDR3 loop: CASRHPGQGTGELFF. The DNA for the CDR3 is TGTGCCAGCAGACACCCGGGACAGGGTACCGGGGAGCTGTTTTTT.

V is TRBV19 and J is TRBJ1-4; no clear D. Trimming cost V 7 bases and J 6 bases, with 15 bases left between them. The CDR3 contains 14 residues. CDR1 LNHDA and CDR2 SQIVND come from the germline V gene (reference sequence). The CDR3 coding sequence is TGTGCCAGTACCCCTGTAGGGCGGGATGAAAAACTGTTTTTT. The encoded protein is CASTPVGRDEKLFF.

The chain employs TRBV18 and TRBJ2-7, with a tentative D call TRBD2 (6 bases). CDR1 is KGHSH, CDR2 LQKENI, per germline. This CDR3 comprises 14 residues. V lost 6 bases and J 2 bases, leaving 14 bases between the germline ends. The CDR3 reads CASSQPGAAYEQYF. CDR3 DNA sequence: TGTGCCAGCTCCCAGCCGGGAGCTGCCTACGAGCAGTACTTC.

V usage is TRBV6-2 or TRBV6-3 and J usage is TRBJ2-1, with 10 bases matching TRBD2. The germline CDR1 and CDR2 sequences are MNHEY and SVGEGT. V was pared by 0 bases and J by 8 bases, with 22 bases of the junction left unmatched. The CDR3 loop spans 21 amino acids. CDR3 residues: CASSYSKGLGPSGSSLDEQFF. The CDR3 nucleotides read TGTGCCAGCAGTTACTCGAAAGGGCTGGGCCCTAGCGGGAGTTCCCTTGATGAGCAGTTCTTC.

This chain links TRBV19 with TRBJ1-2, with D unresolved. Trimming removed 3 bases from V and 0 bases from J, with 8 bases in between. The V gene's germline CDR1 is LNHDA and CDR2 SQIVND (reference sequence). The CDR3 sequence is 14 residues long. The chain's CDR3 is CASSIGTANYGYTF. In DNA, the CDR3 is TGTGCCAGTAGTATTGGTACAGCTAACTATGGCTACACCTTC.

This clone has more than one count but fewer than ten. The chain joins TRBV5-1 to TRBJ2-1; 13 bases agree with TRBD2. Germline V gene data show CDR1 as SGHRS and CDR2 as YFSETQ. The CDR3 runs 17 residues. The ends lost 6 bases at V and 1 base at J; junction bases unmatched: 7. CDR3 DNA sequence: TGCGCCAGCACGACTAGCGGGAGGATAGGGTCCTACAATGAGCAGTTCTTC. Residues: CASTTSGRIGSYNEQFF.

The chain joins TRBV4-2 to TRBJ2-3, with 7 bases matching TRBD2. The CDR3 has 18 residues. In germline, CDR1 is LGHNA, CDR2 YNFKEQ. V shed 0 bases, J shed 4 bases, and the junction held 13 bases outside the gene matches. In DNA form, the CDR3 reads TGTGCCAGCAGCCAAGAGGTTGGCGGGGGAGGGTCCCCAGATACGCAGTATTTT. It is translated as CASSQEVGGGGSPDTQYF.

The chain couples TRBV27 to TRBJ1-6, with 7 bases fitting TRBD1. Losses at the gene ends were 8 bases for V and 0 bases for J; bases not matched to a gene: 7. The CDR3 is 16 residues long. Germline loops: CDR1 MNHEY, CDR2 SMNVEV (reference sequence). CDR3 coding DNA: TGTGCCAGCCACAACAGGGGAAGCTCCTATAATTCACCCCTCCACTTT. This codes for CASHNRGSSYNSPLHF.

In its sample, this clone was seen a few times. This sequence joins TRBV4-2 and TRBJ2-1; 10 bases align to TRBD2. Trimming took 2 bases from V and 9 from J; bases not matched to a gene: 7. CDR1 and CDR2 (germline): LGHNA, YNFKEQ. This CDR3 comprises 15 residues. The CDR3 here is CASSQRASGRVEQFF. CDR3 bases: TGTGCCAGCAGCCAACGGGCGAGCGGGAGGGTTGAGCAGTTCTTC.

V gene TRBV20-1 combines with J gene TRBJ2-1; the D is unclear. Trimming pared 6 bases from V and 6 bases from J, leaving 3 bases between. The CDR3 spans 9 residues. Germline V gives CDR1 DFQATT, CDR2 SNEGSKA (reference sequence). CDR3 sequence reads: CSAANEQFF. The CDR3 DNA follows: TGCAGTGCGGCCAATGAGCAGTTCTTC.

The chain couples TRBV12-3 or TRBV12-4 to TRBJ2-7; D is unclear. V dropped 1 base and J dropped 4 bases, with 8 bases sitting between them. The CDR3 totals 13 residues. Written as DNA, the CDR3 is TGTGCCAGCAGTTTAGGGGTAGCTTACGAGCAGTACTTC. It is translated as CASSLGVAYEQYF.

The chain has TRBV6-4 and TRBJ1-3; 8 nucleotides align to TRBD1. The V segment lost 5 bases and the J segment 4 bases; nucleotides outside the gene matches: 4. CDR1 is MRHNA and CDR2 is SNTAGT in the germline V gene. CDR3 size: 14 residues. CDR3 protein: CASSRWDRGNTIYF. For the CDR3, the DNA is TGTGCCAGCAGTAGGTGGGACAGGGGAAACACCATATATTTT.

This clone appeared once. The chain couples TRBV25-1 to TRBJ1-1; TRBD1 aligns across 8 bases. V lost 3 bases and J lost 6; bases outside the gene matches: 3. The CDR3 totals 13 residues. Per the germline V gene, CDR1 is MGHDK and CDR2 is SYGVNS. CDR3 bases: TGTGCCAGCAGTGACCAGGGGGCCGCTGAAGCTTTCTTT. Protein: CASSDQGAAEAFF.

This chain joins TRBV20-1 and TRBJ2-3; no definite D call. V was trimmed by 6 bases and J by 5 bases, leaving 6 bases between them. Looked up from germline, CDR1 is DFQATT and CDR2 is SNEGSKA (reference sequence). The CDR3 runs 10 residues. DNA for the CDR3: TGCAGTGCCCCCCTAGATACGCAGTATTTT. This translates into CSAPLDTQYF.

This clone was recorded only once. The chain couples TRBV4-2 to TRBJ2-7; D gene ambiguous. V lost 0 bases to trimming and J lost 4 bases, with 7 bases between them. Germline CDR1 LGHNA, CDR2 YNFKEQ. The CDR3 loop spans 13 amino acids. DNA of the CDR3: TGTGCCAGCAGCCAAGATCGTAATTACGAGCAGTACTTC. It translates to CASSQDRNYEQYF.

This chain uses TRBV5-1 with TRBJ2-3, with D possibly TRBD2 on 5 matching bases. From germline, CDR1 is SGHRS and CDR2 YFSETQ. V lost 1 base and J 0 bases, leaving 9 bases between the germline ends. CDR3 length equals 15 residues. The CDR3 loop is CASSLSSTSTDTQYF. The CDR3 DNA follows: TGCGCCAGCAGCTTGTCTAGCACTAGCACAGATACGCAGTATTTT.